This T cell receptor beta chain appears in the sequencing data of a study of graft-versus-host responses after intestinal transplantation. This clone was observed once. The target antigen is unknown. Per germline, CDR1 MNHGY and CDR2 SVAAGI. The CDR3 is 18 amino acids. The V gene end was trimmed by 10 bases and the J gene end by 4 bases; junction bases not matched to a gene: 18. TCRdb's table, derived via immunoSEQ multiplex PCR, lists solely in-frame clones and lacks some. This table holds under 140,000 clones, 93% found once. This sequence was found in a human donor who received an intestinal transplant. Here the sequenced sample was unstimulated CD8+ T cells sorted from spleen or lymph node cells, taken before intestinal transplant. This chain uses TRBV6-9 with TRBJ2-2; 10 nucleotides align to TRBD2. CDR3 DNA: TGTGCCAACACCTCCCCAAAACCTAGCGGGGGAATCACCGGGGAGCTGTTTTTT. Its translation: CANTSPKPSGGITGELFF.